This TCR beta chain was retrieved from a study of vaccination and CD4 T cells after COVID-19. Trimming took 5 bases from V and 0 from J, leaving 8 bases between them. The CDR3 extends over 13 amino acids. CDR1 is SGHRS, CDR2 YFSETQ, per germline. Sequence data for DNA of cultured CD4+ T cells were generated by the Oncomine TCR Beta short-read assay. One entry per CDR3 protein results from TCRdb running MiXCR on the PCR reads. Seen here are some 5,400 distinct CDR3 sequences, 46% observed once, and the top ten hold roughly 29%. Note on this clonotype: Antigen unknown.

Treatment: roughly nine-day PBMC culture with coronavirus spike peptide pools or control peptides (ViraFEST assay). The sequence derives from a human donor who had recovered from COVID-19. This chain links TRBV5-1 with TRBJ1-2; D is uncertain. The sample was CD4+ T cells from blood, cultured in vitro. For the CDR3, the DNA is TGCGCCAGCAGAGCTGGGCCTAACTATGGCTACACCTTC. Translated: CASRAGPNYGYTF. Together with reference TRBV5-1 and TRBJ1-2, the CDR3 gives the full variable domain: KAGVTQTPRYLIKTRGQQVTLSCSPISGHRSVSWYQQTPGQGLQFLFEYFSETQRNKGNFPGRFSGRQFSNSRSEMNVSTLELGDSALYLCASRAGPNYGYTFGSGTRLTVV.